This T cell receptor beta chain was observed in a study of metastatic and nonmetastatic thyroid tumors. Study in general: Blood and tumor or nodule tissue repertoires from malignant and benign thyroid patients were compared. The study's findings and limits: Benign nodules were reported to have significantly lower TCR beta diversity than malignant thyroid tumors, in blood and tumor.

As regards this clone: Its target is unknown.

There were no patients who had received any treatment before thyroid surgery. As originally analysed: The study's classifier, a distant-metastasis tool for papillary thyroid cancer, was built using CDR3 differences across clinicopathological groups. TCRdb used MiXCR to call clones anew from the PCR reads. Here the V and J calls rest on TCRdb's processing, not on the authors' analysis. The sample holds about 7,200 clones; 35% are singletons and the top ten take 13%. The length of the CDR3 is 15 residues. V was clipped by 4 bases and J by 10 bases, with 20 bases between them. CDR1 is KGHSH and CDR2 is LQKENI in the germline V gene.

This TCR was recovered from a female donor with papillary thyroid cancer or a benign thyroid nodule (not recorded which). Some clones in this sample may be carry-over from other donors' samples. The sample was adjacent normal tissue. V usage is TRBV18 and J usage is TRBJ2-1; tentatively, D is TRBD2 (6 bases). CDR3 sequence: CASSLASGGPGEQFF. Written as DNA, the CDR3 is TGTGCCAGCTCACTCGCGAGTGGAGGGCCGGGAGAGCAGTTCTTC.